These T cell receptor beta chains were read from a single sample in a study of T-cell reconstitution after alpha-beta-depleted transplantation in children. A single record per CDR3 protein comes from TCRdb applying MiXCR to the PCR reads. The table includes under 450,000 distinct CDR3 sequences, 15% to 20% detected once. The sample here was PBMCs, mostly from graft donor cells, taken 360 days after TCRalphabeta/CD19-depleted stem cell transplant. Receptors were obtained from a boy under two years old who had a stem cell transplant for Wiskott-Aldrich syndrome, so the T cells may come from the graft donor. The CDR3 runs from the conserved cysteine through the conserved F or W. Fields, in order: D gene, J gene, clone size, V gene, CDR3 protein, CDR3 DNA. A D gene is named only where the DNA matches it firmly. Only some rows state a clone size, as once, few, many or a class for expanded clones.

>TRBD2|TRBJ2-1|few|TRBV5-1
CASRSGTYNEQFF
TGCGCCAGCAGGAGCGGGACCTACAATGAGCAGTTCTTC
>NA|TRBJ2-3|few|TRBV11-2
CASSPRVGGITDTQYF
TGTGCCAGCAGCCCCAGGGTGGGCGGGATCACAGATACGCAGTATTTT
>TRBD1|TRBJ2-1|few|TRBV2
CASSEFDRDYNEQFF
TGTGCCAGCAGTGAATTCGACAGGGACTACAATGAGCAGTTCTTC
>NA|TRBJ2-7|few|TRBV7-2
CASSPGGGLGSAEQYF
TGTGCCAGCAGCCCAGGAGGGGGATTGGGGTCCGCCGAGCAGTACTTC
>NA|TRBJ2-7|NA|TRBV29-1
CSVVGSTYEQYF
TGCAGCGTGGTTGGTTCCACCTACGAGCAGTACTTC
>TRBD2|TRBJ2-3|few|TRBV7-6
CASSFLAETSTDTQYF
TGTGCCAGCAGCTTTCTAGCGGAGACTAGCACAGATACGCAGTATTTT
>NA|TRBJ2-3|NA|TRBV20-1
CSARGLLPTDTQYF
TGCAGTGCTAGAGGACTATTACCCACAGATACGCAGTATTTT
>NA|TRBJ2-7|many|TRBV20-1
CSARDSQVLGEQYF
TGCAGTGCTAGAGATTCACAGGTACTGGGGGAGCAGTACTTC
>TRBD2|TRBJ2-5|NA|TRBV27
CASGRTSGSPGMETQYF
TGTGCCAGCGGCAGGACTAGCGGGAGTCCAGGGATGGAGACCCAGTACTTC
>NA|TRBJ2-5|few|TRBV20-1
CSARVGTVGVRETQYF
TGCAGTGCTAGAGTGGGTACAGTCGGGGTCCGAGAGACCCAGTACTTC
>TRBD1|TRBJ2-1|NA|TRBV5-6
CASSLVDRASYNEQFF
TGTGCCAGCAGCTTGGTCGACAGGGCTTCCTACAATGAGCAGTTCTTC
>TRBD2|TRBJ2-2|few|TRBV19
CASTPWLAGDPGELFF
TGTGCCAGTACTCCCTGGCTAGCGGGAGATCCCGGGGAGCTGTTTTTT
>NA|TRBJ1-1|few|TRBV5-1
CASSLAGGDTEAFF
TGCGCCAGCAGCTTGGCCGGGGGGGACACTGAAGCTTTCTTT
>NA|TRBJ2-1|NA|TRBV15
CATSRYGINVHEQFF
TGTGCCACCAGCAGATACGGGATTAACGTCCATGAGCAGTTCTTC
>NA|TRBJ2-7|NA|TRBV5-1
CASSLGTAPYEQYF
TGCGCCAGCAGCTTAGGGACCGCACCCTACGAGCAGTACTTC
>TRBD1|TRBJ2-7|NA|TRBV27
CASTPEEDRNYEQYF
TGTGCCAGCACCCCCGAAGAGGACAGGAACTACGAGCAGTACTTC
>TRBD2|TRBJ2-1|NA|TRBV25-1
CATLVSGKKYNEQFF
TGTGCCACCCTGGTAAGCGGGAAAAAATACAATGAGCAGTTCTTC
>NA|TRBJ1-2|few|TRBV7-2
CASSLRGAYYGYTF
TGTGCCAGCAGCTTACGGGGGGCCTACTATGGCTACACCTTC
>NA|TRBJ2-2|few|TRBV6-1
CASRETLNTGELFF
TGTGCCAGCAGGGAAACACTGAACACCGGGGAGCTGTTTTTT
>TRBD1|TRBJ2-1|NA|TRBV5-6
CASSLDDRGFYNEQFF
TGTGCCAGCAGCTTGGACGACAGGGGGTTTTACAATGAGCAGTTCTTC
>NA|TRBJ2-1|NA|TRBV9
CASSVRYLGGHNEQFF
TGTGCCAGCAGCGTACGGTATCTAGGTGGGCACAATGAGCAGTTCTTC
>NA|TRBJ2-5|NA|TRBV29-1
CSAPVPGRRKETQYF
TGCAGCGCCCCGGTCCCGGGGAGGAGAAAAGAGACCCAGTACTTC
>NA|TRBJ2-7|many|TRBV10-3
CAMAGDYYEQYF
TGTGCCATGGCAGGAGACTACTACGAGCAGTACTTC
>NA|TRBJ2-7|many|TRBV13
CASSSNSYEQYF
TGTGCCAGCAGCTCTAATTCCTACGAGCAGTACTTC
>TRBD1|TRBJ1-5|NA|TRBV12-3/TRBV12-4
CASSDRGNQPQHF
TGTGCCAGCAGTGACAGGGGCAATCAGCCCCAGCATTTT
>TRBD2|TRBJ2-3|few|TRBV2
CASSEDSGRATDTQYF
TGTGCCAGCAGTGAAGATAGCGGGAGGGCCACAGATACGCAGTATTTT
>NA|TRBJ2-7|few|TRBV29-1
CSVVDGPYEQYF
TGCAGCGTCGTGGACGGTCCCTACGAGCAGTACTTC
>TRBD1|TRBJ2-5|NA|TRBV6-5
CASSFGTAQQETQYF
TGTGCCAGCAGTTTCGGGACAGCCCAACAAGAGACCCAGTACTTC
>NA|TRBJ1-1|NA|TRBV12-3/TRBV12-4
CASSPSRRGALGAFF
TGTGCCAGCAGTCCGTCTAGGAGGGGGGCTTTGGGAGCTTTCTTT
>NA|TRBJ1-6|few|TRBV6-5
CASSTEGFSPLHF
TGTGCCAGCAGTACCGAGGGGTTTTCACCCCTCCACTTT
>NA|TRBJ1-2|few|TRBV20-1
CSAREYSSAGYTF
TGCAGTGCTAGAGAGTACAGTTCCGCTGGCTACACCTTC